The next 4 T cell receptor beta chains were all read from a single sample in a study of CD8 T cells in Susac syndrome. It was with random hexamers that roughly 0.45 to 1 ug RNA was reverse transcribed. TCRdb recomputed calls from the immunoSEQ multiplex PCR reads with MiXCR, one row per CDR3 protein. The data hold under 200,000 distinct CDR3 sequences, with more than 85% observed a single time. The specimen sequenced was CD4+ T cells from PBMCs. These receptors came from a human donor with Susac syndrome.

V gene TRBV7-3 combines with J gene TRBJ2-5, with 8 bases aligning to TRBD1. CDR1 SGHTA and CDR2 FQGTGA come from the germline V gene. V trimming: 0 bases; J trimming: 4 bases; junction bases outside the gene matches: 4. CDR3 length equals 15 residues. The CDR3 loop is CASSLTSTGGETQYF. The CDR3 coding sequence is TGTGCCAGCAGCTTAACATCCACAGGGGGAGAGACCCAGTACTTC.

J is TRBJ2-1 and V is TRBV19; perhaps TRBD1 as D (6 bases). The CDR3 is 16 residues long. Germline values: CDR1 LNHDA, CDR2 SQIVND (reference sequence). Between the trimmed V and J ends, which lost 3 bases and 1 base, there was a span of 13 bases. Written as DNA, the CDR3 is TGTGCCAGTAGTATTCTGTTGGGGACATCCTACAATGAGCAGTTCTTC. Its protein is CASSILLGTSYNEQFF.

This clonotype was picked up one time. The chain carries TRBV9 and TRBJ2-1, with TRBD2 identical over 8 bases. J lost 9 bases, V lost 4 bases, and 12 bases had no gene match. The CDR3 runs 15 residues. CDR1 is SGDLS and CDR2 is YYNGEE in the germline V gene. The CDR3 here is CASSSPAGVGFEQFF. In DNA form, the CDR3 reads TGTGCCAGCAGCTCCCCAGCGGGAGTAGGTTTTGAGCAGTTCTTC.

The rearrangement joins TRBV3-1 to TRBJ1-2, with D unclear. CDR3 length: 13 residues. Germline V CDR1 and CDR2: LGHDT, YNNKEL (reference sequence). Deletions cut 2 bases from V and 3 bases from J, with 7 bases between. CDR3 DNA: TGTGCCAGCAGCCAAACCCGGGACTATGGCTACACCTTC. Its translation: CASSQTRDYGYTF. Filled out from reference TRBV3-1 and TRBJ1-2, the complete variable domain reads DTAVSQTPKYLVTQMGNDKSIKCEQNLGHDTMYWYKQDSKKFLKIMFSYNNKELIINETVPNRFSPKSPDKAHLNLHINSLELGDSAVYFCASSQTRDYGYTFGSGTRLTVV.